A selection of T cell receptor beta chains follows, all from one sample in a study of blood T cell repertoires in COVID-19. Libraries were prepared by immunoSEQ multiplex PCR; TCRdb keeps only in-frame clonotypes and omits some of them. Of approximately 270,000 clones in the sample, 70% to 90% were seen once. Sequencing was carried out using peripheral blood. Every receptor here comes from an older man with acute or convalescent COVID-19. Both conserved end residues are part of each CDR3.

>TRBJ1-1|TRBV9
CASTKTGDIMNTEAFF
>TRBJ2-5|TRBV18
CASSPQQGETQYF
>TRBJ1-2|TRBV5-6
CASSLVVGQGYGYTF
>TRBJ1-6|TRBV10-3
CAISLGQGYNSPLHF
>TRBJ1-4|TRBV6-6
CASSYDGQSNEKLFF
>TRBJ2-5|TRBV6-5
CASSYSFPRDQETQYF
>TRBJ1-2|TRBV20-1
CSALSGFGYTF
>TRBJ2-2|TRBV5-8
CASRLDSLNTGELFF
>TRBJ1-6|TRBV5-1
CASRAGLGGSPLHF
>TRBJ2-7|TRBV7-6
CASSPRPGTGGAYEQYF
>TRBJ2-3|TRBV29-1
CSAAQGRGTDTQYF
>TRBJ2-3|TRBV19
CASRVEAGVADTQYF
>TRBJ2-2|TRBV5-1
CASSLGQLNTGELFF
>TRBJ1-2|TRBV5-1
CASSLDGGALSGYTF
>TRBJ1-3|TRBV19
CASSPLRTEGNTIYF
>TRBJ2-3|TRBV6-2/TRBV6-3
CASSYSMGQRLTDAQYF
>TRBJ2-6|TRBV11-3
CASSSTPGQVDSGANVLTF
>TRBJ2-1|TRBV15
CATSSRRVAGGGEQFF
>TRBJ1-5|TRBV5-1
CASSLTGTSNQPQHF
>TRBJ1-2|TRBV5-5
CASSSPQQKRGGYTF
>TRBJ1-2|TRBV6-6
CASRRSSTNYGYTF
>TRBJ1-3|TRBV5-1
CASSLAGESGNTIYF
>TRBJ2-1|TRBV3-1/TRBV3-2
CASDSGGSYNEQFF
>TRBJ1-2|TRBV19
CASPPGQVLYGYTF
>TRBJ1-1|TRBV14
CASSQGVNTEAFF
>TRBJ1-2|TRBV10-3
CATRSTGYNYGYTF
>TRBJ2-4|TRBV7-3
CASSHLRLPTQYF
>TRBJ2-3|TRBV18
CASSLGQGVTDTQYF
>TRBJ1-1|TRBV13
CASSLGAGGVAFF
>TRBJ2-7|TRBV6-6
CASSGPLPGEQYF
>TRBJ2-3|TRBV15
CATTGGMGTYASTDTQYF
>TRBJ1-5|TRBV7-2
CASSAQGSANQPQHF
>TRBJ1-5|TRBV19
CASTAGTASNQPQHF
>TRBJ1-5|TRBV7-8
CASSLEKGDQPQHF
>TRBJ2-2|TRBV5-1
CASSLDRGTGELFF
>TRBJ2-6|TRBV2
CASSSYRELSGANVLTF
>TRBJ2-2|TRBV3-1/TRBV3-2
CASSRRPANTGELFF
>TRBJ2-7|TRBV5-1
CASSSRDSSYEQYF
>TRBJ2-1|TRBV7-9
CASSQSGSSYNEQFF
>TRBJ1-1|TRBV5-4
CASSFWSTGTEAFF
>TRBJ1-1|TRBV10-3
CAVGQPNTEAFF
>TRBJ1-3|TRBV29-1
CSVGGDGPSGNTIYF
>TRBJ2-1|TRBV6-1
CASSEQQLNEQFF